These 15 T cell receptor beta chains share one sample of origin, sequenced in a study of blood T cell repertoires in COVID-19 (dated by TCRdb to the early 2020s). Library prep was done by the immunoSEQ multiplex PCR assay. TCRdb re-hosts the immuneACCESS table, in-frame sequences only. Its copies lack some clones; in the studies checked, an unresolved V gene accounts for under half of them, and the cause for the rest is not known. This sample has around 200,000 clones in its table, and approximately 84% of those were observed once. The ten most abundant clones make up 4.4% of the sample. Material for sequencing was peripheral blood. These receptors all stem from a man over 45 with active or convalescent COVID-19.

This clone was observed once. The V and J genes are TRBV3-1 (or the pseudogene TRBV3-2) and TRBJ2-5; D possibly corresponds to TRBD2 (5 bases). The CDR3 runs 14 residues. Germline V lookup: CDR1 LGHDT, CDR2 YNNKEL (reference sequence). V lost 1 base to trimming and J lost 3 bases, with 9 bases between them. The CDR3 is CASSQVWREETQYF. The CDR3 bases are TGTGCCAGCAGCCAAGTCTGGCGGGAAGAGACCCAGTACTTC.

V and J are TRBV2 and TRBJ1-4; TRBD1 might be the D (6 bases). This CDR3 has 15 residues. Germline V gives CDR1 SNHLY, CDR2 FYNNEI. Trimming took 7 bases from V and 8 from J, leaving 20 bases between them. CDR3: CASTSRIGGWEKLFF. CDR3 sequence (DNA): TGTGCCAGCACCTCAAGGATTGGGGGCTGGGAAAAACTGTTTTTT.

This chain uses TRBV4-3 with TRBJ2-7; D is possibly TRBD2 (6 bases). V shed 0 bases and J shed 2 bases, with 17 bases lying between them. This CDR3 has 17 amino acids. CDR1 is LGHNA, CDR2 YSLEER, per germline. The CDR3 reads CASSQDVRETATYEQYF. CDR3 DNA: TGCGCCAGCAGCCAAGATGTACGGGAGACAGCTACCTACGAGCAGTACTTC.

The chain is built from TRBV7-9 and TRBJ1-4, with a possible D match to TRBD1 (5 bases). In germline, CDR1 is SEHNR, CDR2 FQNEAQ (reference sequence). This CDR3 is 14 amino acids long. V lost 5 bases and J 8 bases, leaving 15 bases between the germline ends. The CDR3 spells CASSQMAGYEKLFF. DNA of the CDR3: TGTGCCAGCAGCCAGATGGCAGGGTACGAAAAACTGTTTTTT. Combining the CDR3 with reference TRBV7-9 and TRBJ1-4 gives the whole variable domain DTGVSQNPRHKITKRGQNVTFRCDPISEHNRLYWYRQTLGQGPEFLTYFQNEAQLEKSRLLSDRFSAERPKGSFSTLEIQRTEQGDSAMYLCASSQMAGYEKLFFGSGTQLSVL.

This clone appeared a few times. The CDR3 nucleotides read TGTGCCAGCAGTGTGTCAGGGGGCACCGGGGAGCTGTTTTTT. This gives the protein CASSVSGGTGELFF. The V call is TRBV25-1, the J call TRBJ2-2; 7 bases fit TRBD1. This CDR3 comprises 14 residues. Trimming at V came to 4 bases and at J to 4 bases, leaving 3 bases not matched to a gene. Germline-derived CDR1 and CDR2 are MGHDK and SYGVNS.

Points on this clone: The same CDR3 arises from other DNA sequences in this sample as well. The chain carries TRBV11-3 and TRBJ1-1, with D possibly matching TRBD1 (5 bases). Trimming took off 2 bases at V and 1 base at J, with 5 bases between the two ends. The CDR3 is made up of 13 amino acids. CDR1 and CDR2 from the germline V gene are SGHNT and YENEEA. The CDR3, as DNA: TGTGCCAGCAGCTTAACAGGGAACACTGAAGCTTTCTTT. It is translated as CASSLTGNTEAFF.

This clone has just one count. CDR3 protein: CASSLRGGDTIYF. CDR3 nucleotide sequence: TGCGCCAGCAGCCTCCGAGGGGGTGACACCATATATTTT. The chain joins TRBV5-1 to TRBJ1-3; maybe TRBD1 (6 bases). Germline V gene lookup returns CDR1 SGHRS and CDR2 YFSETQ. The CDR3 covers 13 residues. The V gene lost 4 bases and the J gene lost 8 bases, with 13 bases spanning the gap. The variable domain in full, completed from reference TRBV5-1 and TRBJ1-3, reads KAGVTQTPRYLIKTRGQQVTLSCSPISGHRSVSWYQQTPGQGLQFLFEYFSETQRNKGNFPGRFSGRQFSNSRSEMNVSTLELGDSALYLCASSLRGGDTIYFGEGSWLTVV.

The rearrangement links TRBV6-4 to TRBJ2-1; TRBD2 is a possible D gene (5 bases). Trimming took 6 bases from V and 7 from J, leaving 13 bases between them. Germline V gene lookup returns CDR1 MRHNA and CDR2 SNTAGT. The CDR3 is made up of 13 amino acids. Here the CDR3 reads CASSEGVRNEQFF. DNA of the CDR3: TGTGCCAGCAGCGAGGGTGTGAGAAATGAGCAGTTCTTC.

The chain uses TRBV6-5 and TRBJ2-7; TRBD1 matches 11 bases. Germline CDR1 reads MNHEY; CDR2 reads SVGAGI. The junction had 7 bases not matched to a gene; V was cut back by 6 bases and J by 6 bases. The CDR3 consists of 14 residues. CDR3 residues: CASRRGQGGGEQYF. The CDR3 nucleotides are TGTGCCAGCAGGAGGGGACAGGGGGGAGGCGAGCAGTACTTC.

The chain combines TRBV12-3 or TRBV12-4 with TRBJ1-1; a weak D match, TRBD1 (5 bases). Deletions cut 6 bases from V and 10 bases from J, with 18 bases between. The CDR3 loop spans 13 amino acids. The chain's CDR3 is CASSAREGLAAFF. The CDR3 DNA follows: TGTGCCAGCAGCGCCCGGGAGGGACTGGCAGCTTTCTTT.

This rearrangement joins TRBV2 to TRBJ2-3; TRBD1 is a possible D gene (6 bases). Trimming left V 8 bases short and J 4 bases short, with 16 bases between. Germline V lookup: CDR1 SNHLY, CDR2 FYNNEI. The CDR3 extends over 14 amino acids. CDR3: CASRRPQGADTQYF. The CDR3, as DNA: TGTGCCAGCCGCCGCCCACAGGGTGCAGATACGCAGTATTTT.

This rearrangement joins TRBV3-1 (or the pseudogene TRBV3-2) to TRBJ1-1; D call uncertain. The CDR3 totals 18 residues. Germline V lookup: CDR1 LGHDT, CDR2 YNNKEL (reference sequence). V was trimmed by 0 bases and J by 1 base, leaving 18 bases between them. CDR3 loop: CASSQDRFGTKWNTEAFF. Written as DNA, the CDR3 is TGTGCCAGCAGCCAAGACAGGTTCGGAACCAAGTGGAACACTGAAGCTTTCTTT.

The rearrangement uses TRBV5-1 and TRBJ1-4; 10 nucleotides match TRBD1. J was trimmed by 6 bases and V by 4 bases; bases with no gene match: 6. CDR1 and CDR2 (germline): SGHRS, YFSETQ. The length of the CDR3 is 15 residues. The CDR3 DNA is TGCGCCAGCAGCGGGGCCGGGACAGGGGATGAAAAACTGTTTTTT. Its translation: CASSGAGTGDEKLFF. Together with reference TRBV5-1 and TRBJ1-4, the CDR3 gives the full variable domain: KAGVTQTPRYLIKTRGQQVTLSCSPISGHRSVSWYQQTPGQGLQFLFEYFSETQRNKGNFPGRFSGRQFSNSRSEMNVSTLELGDSALYLCASSGAGTGDEKLFFGSGTQLSVL.

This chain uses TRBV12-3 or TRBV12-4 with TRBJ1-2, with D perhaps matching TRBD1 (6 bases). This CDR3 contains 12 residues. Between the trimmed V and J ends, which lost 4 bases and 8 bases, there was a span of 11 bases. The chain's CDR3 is CASSSSQGGYTF. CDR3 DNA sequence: TGTGCCAGCAGTTCCTCTCAGGGGGGCTACACCTTC.

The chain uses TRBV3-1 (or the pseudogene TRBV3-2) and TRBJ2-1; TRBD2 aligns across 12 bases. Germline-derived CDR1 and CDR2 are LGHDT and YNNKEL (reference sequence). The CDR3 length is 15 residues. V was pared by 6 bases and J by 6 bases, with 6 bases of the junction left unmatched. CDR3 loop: CASSFTSGGTNEQFF. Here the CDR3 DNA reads TGTGCCAGCAGTTTCACTAGCGGGGGGACCAATGAGCAGTTCTTC.